The rows below give T cell receptor beta chains drawn from one sample of a study of shared clonotypes between healthy human individuals. Clones were read by immunoSEQ multiplex PCR, and TCRdb kept only the in-frame ones, dropping some. This table holds roughly 650,000 clones, around 97% found once. Material: naive CD4+ T cells sorted from blood. The receptors were sampled from a woman between 25 and 40 years old in good health. The CDR3 runs from the conserved cysteine through the conserved F or W. The order of the fields is clone size, V gene, CDR3 length, J gene, D gene, CDR3 protein, CDR3 DNA. The D gene is left open where the match is weak. A clone size is listed for some rows: how often the clone was seen (once, few, many), or a class if it is expanded.

>.|TRBV4-1|17|TRBJ1-1|.
CASSQDPSGRSNTEAFF
TGCGCCAGCAGCCAAGATCCTAGTGGCAGATCGAACACTGAAGCTTTCTTT
>.|TRBV27|17|TRBJ2-5|.
CASSLLSPEVDQETQYF
TGTGCCAGCAGTCTATTATCCCCAGAGGTTGACCAAGAGACCCAGTACTTC
>.|TRBV7-2|14|TRBJ1-4|.
CASTPTGLREKLFF
TGTGCCAGCACACCCACAGGCCTACGGGAAAAACTGTTTTTT
>.|TRBV4-1|16|TRBJ2-1|.
CASSQGWPGLNNEQFF
TGCGCCAGCAGCCAAGGGTGGCCCGGTTTGAACAATGAGCAGTTCTTC
>.|TRBV18|12|TRBJ1-2|TRBD1
CASSPTGVGYTF
TGTGCCAGCTCACCGACAGGGGTGGGCTACACCTTC
>.|TRBV11-2|15|TRBJ2-7|TRBD2
CASSSRASGSYEQYF
TGTGCCAGCAGCAGTCGGGCTAGCGGCTCCTACGAGCAGTACTTC
>.|TRBV7-3|15|TRBJ2-7|TRBD2
CASSPYGGSSYEQYF
TGTGCCAGCAGCCCGTACGGGGGGAGCTCCTACGAGCAGTACTTC
>once|TRBV29-1|14|TRBJ1-4|TRBD1
CSVVGTGGNEKLFF
TGCAGCGTTGTTGGGACAGGGGGGAATGAAAAACTGTTTTTT
>.|TRBV30|14|TRBJ2-6|.
CAWASNFGANVLTF
TGTGCCTGGGCTAGTAATTTTGGGGCCAACGTCCTGACTTTC
>.|TRBV5-1|18|TRBJ2-2|TRBD1
CASSLDRGRPEDTGELFF
TGCGCCAGCAGCTTGGACAGGGGGCGCCCAGAGGACACCGGGGAGCTGTTTTTT
>.|TRBV9|15|TRBJ2-1|TRBD2
CASSLGLAAPDEQFF
TGTGCCAGCAGCCTAGGACTAGCGGCCCCTGATGAGCAGTTCTTC
>.|TRBV7-6|17|TRBJ2-1|TRBD2
CASSFRLAGASYNEQFF
TGTGCCAGCAGCTTTCGACTAGCGGGAGCATCCTACAATGAGCAGTTCTTC
>.|TRBV19|12|TRBJ1-1|.
CASSIRGTEAFF
TGTGCCAGTAGTATCCGAGGGACTGAAGCTTTCTTT
>.|TRBV28|14|TRBJ2-5|.
CASTPIGQPTEQYF
TGTGCCAGCACCCCCATAGGCCAGCCGACGGAGCAGTACTTC
>once|TRBV7-9|13|TRBJ2-7|.
CASSLLGVDEQYF
TGTGCCAGCAGCCTGCTCGGCGTCGACGAGCAGTACTTC
>.|TRBV6-4|13|TRBJ1-1|.
CASSDSVNTEAFF
TGTGCCAGCAGTGACTCGGTGAACACTGAAGCTTTCTTT
>.|TRBV29-1|14|TRBJ2-3|.
CSAERTHPRDTQYF
TGCAGCGCCGAAAGGACGCACCCTAGAGATACGCAGTATTTT
>.|TRBV2|16|TRBJ2-6|TRBD1
CASSEGTGSGANVLTF
TGTGCCAGCAGTGAAGGGACAGGCTCTGGGGCCAACGTCCTGACTTTC
>.|TRBV19|14|TRBJ1-1|.
CASSIWAMNTEAFF
TGTGCCAGTAGTATTTGGGCCATGAACACTGAAGCTTTCTTT
>.|TRBV19|14|TRBJ2-1|.
CARRPIGQSNEQFF
TGTGCCAGGCGCCCAATCGGACAGTCCAATGAGCAGTTCTTC
>.|TRBV10-2|15|TRBJ2-7|.
CASSDRNAYTYEQYF
TGCGCCAGCAGTGACAGGAACGCTTATACCTACGAGCAGTACTTC
>.|TRBV19|15|TRBJ2-2|TRBD2
CATRALADNTGELFF
TGTGCCACCAGGGCCCTAGCGGATAACACCGGGGAGCTGTTTTTT
>.|TRBV11-3|16|TRBJ2-7|.
CASSSGEGSSSYEQYF
TGTGCCAGCAGCTCAGGTGAGGGCTCGAGCTCCTACGAGCAGTACTTC
>.|TRBV5-4|15|TRBJ2-1|TRBD1
CASSWTGAIYNEQFF
TGTGCCAGCAGCTGGACAGGGGCCATTTACAATGAGCAGTTCTTC
>.|TRBV6-1|14|TRBJ2-3|.
CATRPSPSTDTQYF
TGTGCCACCAGACCCAGTCCCAGCACAGATACGCAGTATTTT
>.|TRBV10-3|15|TRBJ2-7|.
CAISESGDFTYEQYF
TGTGCCATCAGTGAGTCCGGGGATTTCACCTACGAGCAGTACTTC
>.|TRBV7-9|16|TRBJ2-1|.
CASSRWTTGNSHEQFF
TGTGCCAGCAGCCGTTGGACCACAGGGAATAGCCATGAGCAGTTCTTC
>.|TRBV2|12|TRBJ2-5|.
CAIARGGETQYF
TGTGCCATCGCGAGAGGGGGAGAGACCCAGTACTTC
>.|TRBV29-1|13|TRBJ1-1|TRBD1
CSQTGAGDTEAFF
TGCAGCCAGACAGGGGCGGGGGACACTGAAGCTTTCTTT
>.|TRBV28|16|TRBJ2-5|TRBD2
CASSSPASGSQGTQYF
TGTGCCAGCAGTTCCCCGGCGAGCGGGAGTCAGGGGACCCAGTACTTC
>once|TRBV29-1|16|TRBJ1-2|.
CSVDGLGRRQSWGYTF
TGCAGCGTTGATGGATTAGGCAGGCGACAAAGTTGGGGCTACACCTTC
>.|TRBV19|16|TRBJ2-1|TRBD2
CASSALAGESYNEQFF
TGTGCCAGTAGTGCCCTAGCGGGGGAAAGTTACAATGAGCAGTTCTTC
>.|TRBV20-1|11|TRBJ2-7|.
CSASGSYEQYF
TGCAGTGCTAGTGGTTCCTACGAGCAGTACTTC
>.|TRBV7-2|13|TRBJ1-5|.
CASSFDISPPQHF
TGTGCCAGCAGCTTCGACATTTCTCCGCCCCAGCATTTT
>.|TRBV6-5|13|TRBJ2-5|TRBD1
CASSDRDQETQYF
TGTGCCAGCAGCGACAGGGACCAAGAGACCCAGTACTTC
>.|TRBV18|13|TRBJ1-5|.
CASRKASNQPQHF
TGTGCCAGCCGCAAGGCTAGCAATCAGCCCCAGCATTTT
>.|TRBV5-1|14|TRBJ2-3|.
CASSLAWGTDTQYF
TGCGCCAGCAGCTTGGCGTGGGGGACAGATACGCAGTATTTT
>.|TRBV5-6|15|TRBJ2-7|.
CASSLGGARSYEQYF
TGTGCCAGCAGCTTGGGGGGGGCTCGGTCCTACGAGCAGTACTTC
>.|TRBV18|14|TRBJ1-3|TRBD1
CASSTGTAGNTIYF
TGTGCCAGTTCGACAGGGACAGCGGGAAACACCATATATTTT
>.|TRBV13|15|TRBJ2-7|TRBD2
CASSATSGDSYEQYF
TGTGCCAGCAGCGCGACTAGCGGGGATTCCTACGAGCAGTACTTC
>.|TRBV28|15|TRBJ2-5|TRBD2
CASSLFRLAGKTQYF
TGTGCCAGCAGTTTATTCCGACTAGCGGGAAAGACCCAGTACTTC
>.|TRBV5-4|13|TRBJ1-1|TRBD1
CASRDRGNTEAFF
TGTGCCAGCAGGGACAGGGGGAACACTGAAGCTTTCTTT
>.|TRBV27|15|TRBJ2-7|.
CASSLTLGGSYEQYF
TGTGCCAGCAGTTTAACTCTAGGGGGTTCCTACGAGCAGTACTTC
>.|TRBV9|17|TRBJ2-4|TRBD2
CASSETSGYSLVDIQYF
TGTGCCAGCAGCGAGACTAGCGGGTATTCTCTCGTAGACATTCAGTACTTC
>.|TRBV7-2|11|TRBJ2-2|.
CASSWPGELFF
TGTGCCAGCAGCTGGCCCGGGGAGCTGTTTTTT